Listed here are 5 T cell receptor beta chains from one sample, sequenced in a study of persistence of HIV-infected CD4 T cells. Sequencing used immunoSEQ version 4 in survey mode. Sequenced by immunoSEQ multiplex PCR; TCRdb stores in-frame clones only, minus some. The sample lists 50,000 or so clones; 75% to 85% were seen once. Cells were stimulated with CMV-infected fibroblast lysates at roughly 10 ug/mL. Memory cells lacking CD40L and CD69 with high CD45RO were sorted. These receptors have no known antigen. Sequencing was performed on CD4+ T cells sorted from PBMCs after roughly 17-hour stimulation, taken from a patient who received antiretroviral therapy. These receptors originate from an adult man with HIV who was CMV-seropositive.

The gene calls are TRBV19 and TRBJ1-2; D remains unclear. The ends were cut back, 4 bases at V and 4 bases at J, with 19 bases in the middle. Per the germline V gene, CDR1 is LNHDA and CDR2 is SQIVND (reference sequence). The CDR3 sequence is 16 residues long. The CDR3 DNA reads TGTGCCAGTAGTACCAGCCCCCGACTGATCTTCTATGGCTACACCTTC. Amino acid sequence: CASSTSPRLIFYGYTF.

The chain uses TRBV6-6 and TRBJ2-6, with D unresolved. This CDR3 comprises 15 residues. V gave up 5 bases and J gave up 4 bases, with 12 bases separating them. Germline-derived CDR1 and CDR2 are MNHNY and SVGAGI (reference sequence). The DNA of the CDR3 is TGTGCCAGCAGTCCCCCCGGATCAGGGGCCAACGTCCTGACTTTC. It is translated as CASSPPGSGANVLTF.

The chain uses TRBV5-4 and TRBJ1-4; D is possibly TRBD1 (5 bases). The CDR3 totals 15 residues. V was shortened by 4 bases and J by 2 bases, with 12 bases between the two germline ends. CDR1 is SGHNT, CDR2 YYREEE, per germline (reference sequence). The CDR3 spells CASSLGRATNEKLFF. The CDR3 nucleotides are TGTGCCAGCAGCCTGGGCAGGGCGACTAATGAAAAACTGTTTTTT.

The chain carries TRBV14 and TRBJ2-5; 7 bases are a match to TRBD1. CDR3 length: 15 amino acids. Per the germline V gene, CDR1 is SGHDN and CDR2 is FVKESK. V lost 4 bases to trimming and J lost 5 bases; unmatched junction nucleotides: 10. The CDR3 coding sequence is TGTGCCAGCAGCCTCTCGACAGGGAGAAGGGAGACCCAGTACTTC. Protein: CASSLSTGRRETQYF. The full variable domain, in which reference TRBV14 and TRBJ2-5 provide the parts outside the CDR3, is EAGVTQFPSHSVIEKGQTVTLRCDPISGHDNLYWYRRVMGKEIKFLLHFVKESKQDESGMPNNRFLAERTGGTYSTLKVQPAELEDSGVYFCASSLSTGRRETQYFGPGTRLLVL.

This clone has more than one count but fewer than ten. The chain combines TRBV6-5 with TRBJ1-2; D gene uncertain. V gave up 1 base and J gave up 3 bases, with 6 bases separating them. CDR1 and CDR2 (germline): MNHEY, SVGAGI. The CDR3 totals 13 residues. The CDR3 loop reads CASSYLGYYGYTF. As DNA, the CDR3 is TGTGCCAGCAGTTACTTGGGCTACTATGGCTACACCTTC.